The clone carrying this T cell receptor beta chain has more than one count but fewer than ten. The data belong to a study of cytomegalovirus exposure and HLA in healthy donors. Primers included in the PCR were 60 Vbeta and 13 Jbeta primers. Clones were read by immunoSEQ multiplex PCR, and TCRdb kept only the in-frame ones, dropping some. The sample holds fewer than 200,000 clones; about 70% are singletons and the top ten take approximately 1.8%. The length of the CDR3 is 15 residues. V was cut by 2 bases and J by 1 base, with 12 bases left in between. Germline CDR1 reads MNHEY; CDR2 reads SVGAGI. Although they were nominally healthy when sampled, donors likely had unrecorded immune exposures.

The receptor was isolated from a woman in her thirties in good health and CMV-seronegative. The chain carries TRBV6-5 and TRBJ2-7, with D possibly TRBD2 on 6 matching bases. The sequenced material came from PBMCs. The CDR3 coding sequence is TGTGCCAGCAGTTACGGGGGGAGCTCGTCCTACGAGCAGTACTTC. Translated: CASSYGGSSSYEQYF.